This entry lists 8 T cell receptor beta chains sequenced from one sample in a study of T cell repertoires in aging, cancer and after chemotherapy. Peripheral blood genomic DNA, not sorted cells or RNA, was the template. Multiplex touch-down PCR with TRB-A/B primers amplified rearranged V-D-J TRB sequences. A single record per CDR3 protein comes from TCRdb applying MiXCR to the multiplex PCR reads. The top ten clones hold approximately 11% of a sample with roughly 8,100 distinct CDR3 sequences, approximately 30% of them seen once. The specimen sequenced was blood. The source of these receptors is a human donor in good health.

The chain links TRBV12-3 or TRBV12-4 to TRBJ1-5, with 9 positions matching TRBD1. The V segment lost 5 bases and the J segment 6 bases; nucleotides outside the gene matches: 2. CDR3 length equals 13 residues. The CDR3 spells CASSGDRVQPQHF. The DNA of the CDR3 is TGTGCCAGCAGTGGGGACAGGGTTCAGCCCCAGCATTTT.

By proportion, this clonotype is medium-sized (0.01 to 0.1%). This rearrangement joins TRBV29-1 to TRBJ1-2; no definite D call. Trimming removed 6 bases at V and 7 bases at J, with 18 bases between. Germline CDR1 is SQVTM and CDR2 is ANQGSEA. The CDR3 is 13 residues long. This CDR3 is CSVQDGILFGYTF. CDR3 nucleotides: TGCAGCGTGCAAGACGGTATCCTGTTTGGCTACACCTTC.

This clonotype was seen a few times. The chain uses TRBV5-1 and TRBJ2-2; no firm D call. The CDR3 length is 12 residues. Germline-derived CDR1 and CDR2 are SGHRS and YFSETQ. Trimming stripped 0 bases from V and 8 bases from J, with 5 bases between. The CDR3 sequence is CASSLAVGELFF. Here the CDR3 DNA reads TGCGCCAGCAGCTTGGCTGTTGGGGAGCTGTTTTTT.

The chain links TRBV29-1 to TRBJ2-3; possibly TRBD1 for D (6 bases). V was cut by 4 bases and J by 5 bases, with 19 bases left in between. This CDR3 comprises 15 residues. Germline CDR1 reads SQVTM; CDR2 reads ANQGSEA. The chain's CDR3 is CSVAVQGEWEDTQYF. The CDR3 nucleotides read TGCAGCGTTGCCGTACAGGGAGAATGGGAAGATACGCAGTATTTT.

J is TRBJ2-7 and V is TRBV5-1; D is perhaps TRBD2 (6 bases). Germline CDR1 SGHRS, CDR2 YFSETQ. V gave up 4 bases and J gave up 8 bases, with 16 bases separating them. The length of the CDR3 is 13 residues. CDR3 coding DNA: TGCGCCAGCAGCGCCGACCCGGGAGAAAAGCAGTACTTC. Its protein product is CASSADPGEKQYF.

V usage is TRBV5-1 and J usage is TRBJ2-6; TRBD1 agrees at 7 bases. The CDR3 is 17 residues long. Germline-derived CDR1 and CDR2 are SGHRS and YFSETQ. Trimming at V came to 1 base and at J to 0 bases, leaving 4 bases not matched to a gene. The CDR3 sequence is CASSLRDSTSGANVLTF. DNA of the CDR3: TGCGCCAGCAGCTTGCGGGACAGTACCTCTGGGGCCAACGTCCTGACTTTC.

This clonotype was seen only a few times. The rearrangement uses TRBV6-5 and TRBJ2-3; 12 nucleotides align to TRBD1. Germline V gene sequence: CDR1 MNHEY, CDR2 SVGAGI. The CDR3 is 16 residues long. V shed 0 bases, J shed 5 bases, and the junction held 3 bases outside the gene matches. CDR3 protein: CASSYSGTGGVDTQYF. The DNA for the CDR3 is TGTGCCAGCAGTTACTCGGGGACAGGGGGCGTAGATACGCAGTATTTT.

The chain is built from TRBV18 and TRBJ1-1; weak D call: TRBD1 (5 bases). Looked up from germline, CDR1 is KGHSH and CDR2 is LQKENI. The CDR3 has 13 amino acids. V lost 6 bases and J lost 1, with 9 bases in between. The CDR3 loop is CASSQTENTEAFF. DNA of the CDR3: TGTGCCAGCTCTCAGACAGAGAACACTGAAGCTTTCTTT.